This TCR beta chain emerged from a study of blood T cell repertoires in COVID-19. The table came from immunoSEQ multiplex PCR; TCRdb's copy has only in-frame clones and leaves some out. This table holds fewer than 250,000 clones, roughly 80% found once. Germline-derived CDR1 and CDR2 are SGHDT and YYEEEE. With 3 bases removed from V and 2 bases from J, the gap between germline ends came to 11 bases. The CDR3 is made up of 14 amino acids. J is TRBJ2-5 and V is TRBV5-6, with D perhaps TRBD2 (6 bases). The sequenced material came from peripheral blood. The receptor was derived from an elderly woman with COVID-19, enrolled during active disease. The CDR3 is CASSSWDLQETQYF. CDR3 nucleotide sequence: TGTGCCAGCAGCTCCTGGGACTTACAAGAGACCCAGTACTTC.